The clone carrying this TCR beta chain was seen more than once but under ten times. TCRdb redid the calling of the reads with MiXCR, one entry per CDR3 protein. The sample lists roughly 500,000 distinct CDR3 sequences; approximately 10% were seen once. The germline V and J ends were trimmed by 5 bases and 0 bases, with 10 bases remaining between them. Looked up from germline, CDR1 is MGHRA and CDR2 is YSYEKL. The CDR3 runs to 14 residues. These data come from a study of T cell repertoires in cytomegalovirus infection. The clonotype originates from a human donor in good health (CMV status not recorded). Some clones in this sample may be carry-over from other donors' samples. The chain joins TRBV4-1 to TRBJ1-1; D gene ambiguous. The sample consisted of PBMCs. The CDR3 DNA follows: TGCGCCAGCAGCTCGGCTCGGCTGAACACTGAAGCTTTCTTT. The encoded protein is CASSSARLNTEAFF.